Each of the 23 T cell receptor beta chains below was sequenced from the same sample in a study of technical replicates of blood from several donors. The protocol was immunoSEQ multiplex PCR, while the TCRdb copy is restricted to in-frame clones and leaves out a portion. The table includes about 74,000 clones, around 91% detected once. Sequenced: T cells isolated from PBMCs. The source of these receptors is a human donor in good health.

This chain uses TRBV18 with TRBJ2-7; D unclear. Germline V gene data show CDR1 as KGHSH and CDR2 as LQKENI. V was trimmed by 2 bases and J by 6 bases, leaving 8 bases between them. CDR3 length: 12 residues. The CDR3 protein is CASSPFVREQYF. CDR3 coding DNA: TGTGCCAGCTCACCATTTGTCCGCGAGCAGTACTTC.

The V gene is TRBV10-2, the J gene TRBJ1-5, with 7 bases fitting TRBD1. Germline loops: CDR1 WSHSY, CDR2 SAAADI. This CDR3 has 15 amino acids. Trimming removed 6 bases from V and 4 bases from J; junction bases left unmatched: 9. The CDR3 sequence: CASSRTGAENQPQHF. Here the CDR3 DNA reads TGCGCCAGCAGCCGTACAGGGGCAGAAAATCAGCCCCAGCATTTT.

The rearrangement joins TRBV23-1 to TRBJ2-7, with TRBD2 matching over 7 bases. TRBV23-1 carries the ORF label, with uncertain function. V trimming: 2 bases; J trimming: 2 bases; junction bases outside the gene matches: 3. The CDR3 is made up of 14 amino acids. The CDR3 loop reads CASSQGGRTYEQYF. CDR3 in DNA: TGCGCCAGCAGTCAAGGCGGGAGAACCTACGAGCAGTACTTC.

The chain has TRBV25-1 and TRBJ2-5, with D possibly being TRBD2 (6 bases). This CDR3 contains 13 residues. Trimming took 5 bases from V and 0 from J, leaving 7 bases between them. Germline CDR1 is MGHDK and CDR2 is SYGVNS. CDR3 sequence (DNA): TGTGCCAGCAGTAGGGACTACCAAGAGACCCAGTACTTC. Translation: CASSRDYQETQYF. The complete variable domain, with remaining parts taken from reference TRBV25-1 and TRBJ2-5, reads EADIYQTPRYLVIGTGKKITLECSQTMGHDKMYWYQQDPGMELHLIHYSYGVNSTEKGDLSSESTVSRIRTEHFPLTLESARPSHTSQYLCASSRDYQETQYFGPGTRLLVL.

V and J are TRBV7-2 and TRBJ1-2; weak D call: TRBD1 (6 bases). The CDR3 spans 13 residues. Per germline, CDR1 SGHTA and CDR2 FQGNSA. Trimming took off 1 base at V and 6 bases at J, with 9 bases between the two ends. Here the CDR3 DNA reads TGTGCCAGCAGCTTAGGCAGGGGCGATGGCTACACCTTC. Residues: CASSLGRGDGYTF.

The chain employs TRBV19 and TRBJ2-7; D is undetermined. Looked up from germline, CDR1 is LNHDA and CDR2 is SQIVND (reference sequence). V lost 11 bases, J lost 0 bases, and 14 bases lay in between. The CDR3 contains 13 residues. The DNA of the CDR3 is TGTGCCTCAAAAGGAGAGTCCTCCTACGAGCAGTACTTC. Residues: CASKGESSYEQYF.

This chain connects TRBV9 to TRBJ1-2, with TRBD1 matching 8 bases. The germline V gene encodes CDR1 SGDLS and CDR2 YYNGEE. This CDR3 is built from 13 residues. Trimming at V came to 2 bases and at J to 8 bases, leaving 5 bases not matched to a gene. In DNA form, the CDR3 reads TGTGCCAGCAGCGTGAGACAGGGGAGGGGCTACACCTTC. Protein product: CASSVRQGRGYTF.

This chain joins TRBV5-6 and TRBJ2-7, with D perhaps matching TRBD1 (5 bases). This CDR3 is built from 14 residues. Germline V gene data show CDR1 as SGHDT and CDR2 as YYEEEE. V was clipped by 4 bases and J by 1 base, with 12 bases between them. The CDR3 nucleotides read TGTGCCAGCAGCATAATCAGGGATTCCTACGAGCAGTACTTC. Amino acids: CASSIIRDSYEQYF.

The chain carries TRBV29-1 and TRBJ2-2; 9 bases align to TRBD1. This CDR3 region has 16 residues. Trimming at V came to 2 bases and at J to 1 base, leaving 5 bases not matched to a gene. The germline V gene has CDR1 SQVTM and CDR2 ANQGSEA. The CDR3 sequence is CSVEPGTGMNTGELFF. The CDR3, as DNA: TGCAGCGTTGAACCTGGGACAGGGATGAACACCGGGGAGCTGTTTTTT.

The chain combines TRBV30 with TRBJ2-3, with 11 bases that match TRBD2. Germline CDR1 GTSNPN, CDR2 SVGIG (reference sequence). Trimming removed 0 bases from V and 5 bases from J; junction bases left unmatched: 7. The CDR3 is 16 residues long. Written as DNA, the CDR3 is TGTGCCTGGAGTGTCGGTAGCGGGAGGGCCCGAGATACGCAGTATTTT. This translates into CAWSVGSGRARDTQYF. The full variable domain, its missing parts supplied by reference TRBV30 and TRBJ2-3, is SQTIHQWPATLVQPVGSPLSLECTVEGTSNPNLYWYRQAAGRGLQLLFYSVGIGQISSEVPQNLSASRPQDRQFILSSKKLLLSDSGFYLCAWSVGSGRARDTQYFGPGTRLTVL.

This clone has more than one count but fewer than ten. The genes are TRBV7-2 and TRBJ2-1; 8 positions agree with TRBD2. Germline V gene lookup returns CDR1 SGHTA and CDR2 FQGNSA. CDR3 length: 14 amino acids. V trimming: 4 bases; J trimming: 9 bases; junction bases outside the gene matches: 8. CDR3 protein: CASSSVGRGFEQFF. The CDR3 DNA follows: TGTGCCAGCAGCTCGGTCGGGAGGGGATTTGAGCAGTTCTTC.

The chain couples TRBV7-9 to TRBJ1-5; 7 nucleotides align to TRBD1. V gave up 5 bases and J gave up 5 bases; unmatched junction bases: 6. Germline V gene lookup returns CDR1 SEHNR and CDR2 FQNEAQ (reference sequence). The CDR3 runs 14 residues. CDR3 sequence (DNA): TGTGCCAGCAGCCCCACAGGGGATTATCAGCCCCAGCATTTT. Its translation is CASSPTGDYQPQHF.

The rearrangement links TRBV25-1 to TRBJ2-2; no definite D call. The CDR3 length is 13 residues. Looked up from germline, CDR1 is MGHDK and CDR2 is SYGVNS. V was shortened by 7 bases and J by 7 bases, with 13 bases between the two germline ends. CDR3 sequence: CASTPLESGELFF. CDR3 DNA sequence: TGTGCCAGCACCCCCCTAGAGAGCGGGGAGCTGTTTTTT.

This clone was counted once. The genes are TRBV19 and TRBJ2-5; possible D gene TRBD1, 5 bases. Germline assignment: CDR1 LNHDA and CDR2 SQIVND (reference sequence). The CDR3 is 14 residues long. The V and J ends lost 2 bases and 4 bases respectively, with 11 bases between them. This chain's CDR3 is CASSITGVGETQYF. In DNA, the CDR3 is TGTGCCAGTAGTATAACAGGAGTAGGAGAGACCCAGTACTTC.

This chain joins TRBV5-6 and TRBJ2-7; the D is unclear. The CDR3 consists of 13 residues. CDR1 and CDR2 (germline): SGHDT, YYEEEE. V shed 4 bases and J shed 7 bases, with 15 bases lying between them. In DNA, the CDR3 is TGTGCCAGCAGCAGATACCACAAGGAGGAGCAGTACTTC. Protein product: CASSRYHKEEQYF.

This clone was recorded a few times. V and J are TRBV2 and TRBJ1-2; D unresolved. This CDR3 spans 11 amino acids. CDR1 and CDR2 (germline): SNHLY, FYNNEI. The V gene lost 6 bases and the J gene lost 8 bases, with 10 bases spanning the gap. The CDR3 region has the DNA TGTGCCAGCAGGGCCGGGGAAGGCTACACCTTC. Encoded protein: CASRAGEGYTF.

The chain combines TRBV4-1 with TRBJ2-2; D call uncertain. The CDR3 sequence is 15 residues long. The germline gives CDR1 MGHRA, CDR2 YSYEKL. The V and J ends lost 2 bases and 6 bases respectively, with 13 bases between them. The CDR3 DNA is TGCGCCAGCAGCCAAATTCCGGGTCTCCCCGGGGAGCTGTTTTTT. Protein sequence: CASSQIPGLPGELFF.

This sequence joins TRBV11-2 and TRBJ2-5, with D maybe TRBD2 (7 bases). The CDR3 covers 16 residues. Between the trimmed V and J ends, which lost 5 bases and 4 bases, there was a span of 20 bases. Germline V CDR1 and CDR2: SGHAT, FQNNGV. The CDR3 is CASSPKAGGQRETQYF. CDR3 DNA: TGTGCCAGCAGCCCGAAGGCCGGGGGGCAGAGAGAGACCCAGTACTTC.

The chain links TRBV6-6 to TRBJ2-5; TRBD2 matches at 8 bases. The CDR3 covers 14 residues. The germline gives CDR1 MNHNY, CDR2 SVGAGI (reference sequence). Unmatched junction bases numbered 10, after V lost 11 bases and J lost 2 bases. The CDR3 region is CALGLGGGQETQYF. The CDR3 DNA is TGTGCCCTAGGATTGGGCGGGGGGCAAGAGACCCAGTACTTC.

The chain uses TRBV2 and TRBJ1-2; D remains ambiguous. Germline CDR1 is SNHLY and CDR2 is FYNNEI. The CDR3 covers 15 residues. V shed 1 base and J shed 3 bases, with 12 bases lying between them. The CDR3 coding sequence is TGTGCCAGCAGTGAAGTTATACGCGTGGACTATGGCTACACCTTC. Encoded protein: CASSEVIRVDYGYTF.

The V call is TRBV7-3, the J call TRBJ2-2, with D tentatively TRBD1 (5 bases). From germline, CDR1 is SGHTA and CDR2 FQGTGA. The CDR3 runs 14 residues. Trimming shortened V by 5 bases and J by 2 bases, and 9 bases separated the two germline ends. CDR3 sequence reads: CASSLDSNTGELFF. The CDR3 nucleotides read TGTGCCAGCAGCCTAGACAGCAACACCGGGGAGCTGTTTTTT.

This CDR3 is CASMGQGKDEQYF. The CDR3 coding sequence is TGTGCCAGTATGGGGCAGGGGAAGGACGAGCAGTACTTC. This chain connects TRBV19 to TRBJ2-7; D possibly corresponds to TRBD1 (6 bases). V was clipped by 7 bases and J by 5 bases, with 15 bases between them. CDR3 length equals 13 residues. The germline V gene has CDR1 LNHDA and CDR2 SQIVND (reference sequence).

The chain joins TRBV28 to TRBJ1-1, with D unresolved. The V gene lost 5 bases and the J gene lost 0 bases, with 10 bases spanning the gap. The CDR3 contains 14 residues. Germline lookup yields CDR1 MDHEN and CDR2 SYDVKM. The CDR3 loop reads CASSVPYMNTEAFF. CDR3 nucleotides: TGTGCCAGCAGTGTCCCTTACATGAACACTGAAGCTTTCTTT.